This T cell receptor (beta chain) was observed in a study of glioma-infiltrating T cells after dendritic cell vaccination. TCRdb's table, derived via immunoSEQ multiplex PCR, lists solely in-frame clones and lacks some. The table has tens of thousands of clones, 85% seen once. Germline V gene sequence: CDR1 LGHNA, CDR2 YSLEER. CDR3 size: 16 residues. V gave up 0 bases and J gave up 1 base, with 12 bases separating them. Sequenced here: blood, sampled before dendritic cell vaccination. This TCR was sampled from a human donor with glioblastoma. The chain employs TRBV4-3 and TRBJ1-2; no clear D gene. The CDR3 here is CASSQDETSYNYGYTF. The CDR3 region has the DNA TGCGCCAGCAGCCAAGATGAGACTTCATATAACTATGGCTACACCTTC.